A single sample is the source of the 13 T cell receptor beta chains below, sequenced in a study of PD-1 blockade in classical Hodgkin lymphoma. There was relapse after autologous stem cell transplantation in every patient, and there was variation in brentuximab vedotin exposure. The method was immunoSEQ multiplex PCR; TCRdb's version includes in-frame clones alone and lacks a portion of them. This table has more than 10,000 clones, 75% to 90% appearing once. The specimen comprised peripheral blood mononuclear cells (PBMCs), sampled at baseline. All receptors come from a human donor with classical Hodgkin lymphoma.

The V gene is TRBV4-2, the J gene TRBJ2-1, with D possibly being TRBD1 or TRBD2 (6 bases each). Germline loops: CDR1 LGHNA, CDR2 YNFKEQ. Trimming pared 3 bases from V and 4 bases from J, leaving 13 bases between. This CDR3 is built from 15 residues. CDR3 sequence: CASSQVGGLYNEQFF. CDR3 coding DNA: TGTGCCAGCAGCCAGGTGGGGGGCTTGTACAATGAGCAGTTCTTC.

The rearrangement links TRBV11-2 to TRBJ2-4; the D call may be TRBD1 or TRBD2 (5 bases each). CDR1 is SGHAT and CDR2 is FQNNGV in the germline V gene. V lost 2 bases to trimming and J lost 9 bases, with 14 bases between them. This CDR3 is 14 amino acids long. As DNA, the CDR3 is TGTGCCAGCAGCTTAAACGGGCAGGGAGCCATTCAGTACTTC. Amino acids: CASSLNGQGAIQYF.

This clone showed up just once. The chain employs TRBV18 and TRBJ1-1; 8 positions match TRBD1. With V trimmed by 4 bases and J by 1 base, 5 bases remained unmatched. From germline, CDR1 is KGHSH and CDR2 LQKENI. CDR3 length: 15 amino acids. Here the CDR3 reads CASSQTTGANTEAFF. The CDR3 DNA follows: TGTGCCAGCTCACAGACGACAGGGGCGAACACTGAAGCTTTCTTT. Supplemented by reference TRBV18 and TRBJ1-1, the full variable domain reads NAGVMQNPRHLVRRRGQEARLRCSPMKGHSHVYWYRQLPEEGLKFMVYLQKENIIDESGMPKERFSAEFPKEGPSILRIQQVVRGDSAAYFCASSQTTGANTEAFFGQGTRLTVV.

This chain uses TRBV30 with TRBJ2-6; D is tentatively TRBD1 or TRBD2 (5 bases each). CDR1 and CDR2 (germline): GTSNPN, SVGIG (reference sequence). With 2 bases removed from V and 1 base from J, the gap between germline ends came to 18 bases. The CDR3 contains 18 residues. The CDR3 DNA follows: TGTGCCTGGAGTAGTGAAGGAGGCCAGGGTTCTGGGGCCAACGTCCTGACTTTC. This codes for CAWSSEGGQGSGANVLTF.

Here the CDR3 reads CAWTGTDNSPLHF. Written as DNA, the CDR3 is TGTGCCTGGACCGGGACAGATAATTCACCCCTCCACTTT. The rearrangement joins TRBV30 to TRBJ1-6, with 7 bases fitting TRBD1. CDR1 GTSNPN and CDR2 SVGIG come from the germline V gene (reference sequence). The ends lost 4 bases at V and 5 bases at J; junction bases unmatched: 2. The CDR3 is made up of 13 amino acids.

The chain recombines TRBV10-3 with TRBJ1-5, with D unresolved. This CDR3 has 12 amino acids. CDR1 ENHRY and CDR2 SYGVKD come from the germline V gene. V lost 8 bases, J lost 9 bases, and 14 bases lay in between. CDR3 sequence reads: CAIRQAQGPQHF. The CDR3, as DNA: TGTGCCATCCGGCAGGCTCAAGGGCCCCAGCATTTT.

The V and J genes are TRBV28 and TRBJ2-1, with 14 bases fitting TRBD2. The CDR3 covers 17 residues. Germline V CDR1 and CDR2: MDHEN, SYDVKM. Trimming at V came to 4 bases and at J to 6 bases, leaving 8 bases not matched to a gene. The CDR3 sequence: CASSSKSGLAGVNEQFF. As DNA, the CDR3 is TGTGCCAGCAGTTCCAAATCGGGACTAGCGGGAGTCAATGAGCAGTTCTTC.

V usage is TRBV11-2 and J usage is TRBJ2-3; 8 bases line up with TRBD2. Trimming cost V 2 bases and J 1 base; bases outside gene matches: 5. CDR1 SGHAT and CDR2 FQNNGV come from the germline V gene. The CDR3 length is 16 residues. This CDR3 reads CASSLNPTSGTDTQYF. The CDR3 nucleotides are TGTGCCAGCAGCTTAAACCCGACTAGCGGCACAGATACGCAGTATTTT. Supplemented by reference TRBV11-2 and TRBJ2-3, the full variable domain reads EAGVAQSPRYKIIEKRQSVAFWCNPISGHATLYWYQQILGQGPKLLIQFQNNGVVDDSQLPKDRFSAERLKGVDSTLKIQPAKLEDSAVYLCASSLNPTSGTDTQYFGPGTRLTVL.

J is TRBJ2-7 and V is TRBV28; perhaps TRBD2 as D (6 bases). The CDR3 consists of 15 residues. V was cut by 3 bases and J by 6 bases, with 18 bases left in between. Germline V gene sequence: CDR1 MDHEN, CDR2 SYDVKM. The CDR3 reads CASSFPTGGIGEQYF. The CDR3 region has the DNA TGTGCCAGCAGTTTCCCTACTGGGGGGATCGGCGAGCAGTACTTC.

V usage is TRBV6-1 and J usage is TRBJ2-7; 8 positions match TRBD1. The CDR3 spans 16 residues. The junction had 12 bases not matched to a gene; V was cut back by 4 bases and J by 4 bases. CDR1 is MNHNS, CDR2 SASEGT, per germline. The CDR3 protein is CASSGLPGQVVYEQYF. CDR3 DNA: TGTGCCAGCAGTGGATTACCGGGACAGGTAGTATACGAGCAGTACTTC.

The chain carries TRBV9 and TRBJ1-3; D unclear. This CDR3 contains 15 residues. The V end was cut by 4 bases, the J end by 0 bases, with 11 bases between. In germline, CDR1 is SGDLS, CDR2 YYNGEE. For the CDR3, the DNA is TGTGCCAGCAGCACCCGGACGGGCTCTGGAAACACCATATATTTT. This encodes CASSTRTGSGNTIYF. The full variable domain, completed using reference TRBV9 and TRBJ1-3, is DSGVTQTPKHLITATGQRVTLRCSPRSGDLSVYWYQQSLDQGLQFLIQYYNGEERAKGNILERFSAQQFPDLHSELNLSSLELGDSALYFCASSTRTGSGNTIYFGEGSWLTVV.

The chain combines TRBV5-1 with TRBJ1-3, with D perhaps matching TRBD1 (6 bases). V was pared by 4 bases and J by 4 bases, with 18 bases between. The germline CDR1 and CDR2 sequences are SGHRS and YFSETQ. The length of the CDR3 is 16 residues. The CDR3 loop reads CASSGGQTLGGNTIYF. The CDR3 region has the DNA TGCGCCAGCAGCGGAGGACAGACGCTAGGGGGAAACACCATATATTTT. Together with reference TRBV5-1 and TRBJ1-3, the CDR3 gives the full variable domain: KAGVTQTPRYLIKTRGQQVTLSCSPISGHRSVSWYQQTPGQGLQFLFEYFSETQRNKGNFPGRFSGRQFSNSRSEMNVSTLELGDSALYLCASSGGQTLGGNTIYFGEGSWLTVV.

The rearrangement joins TRBV7-3 to TRBJ2-7; a weak D match, TRBD2 (6 bases). V shed 3 bases and J shed 3 bases, with 9 bases lying between them. The germline V gene has CDR1 SGHTA and CDR2 FQGTGA. This CDR3 has 13 residues. CDR3 sequence: CASSFGTFYEQYF. The CDR3 nucleotides are TGTGCCAGCAGCTTCGGGACTTTCTACGAGCAGTACTTC.